The 32 T cell receptor beta chains in this list originate from one sample, sequenced in a study of OX40 agonist ivuxolimab in advanced cancers. TCRdb keeps only in-frame clones here, not all; method: immunoSEQ multiplex PCR. This sample has about 52,000 clones, with 94% found just once. Material: CD4+ or CD8+ T cells sorted from blood, obtained in a trial of the OX40 agonist ivuxolimab. These TCRs come from an adult with an advanced solid tumor such as melanoma, head and neck, liver or kidney cancer.

This clone was detected only a few times. The CDR3 bases are TGTGCCAGTAGTATAGATTTTGGGTTCGGACAGGGGGCTGGCGGCTACACCTTC. It specifies CASSIDFGFGQGAGGYTF. This chain connects TRBV19 to TRBJ1-2; 11 nucleotides match TRBD1. V dropped 0 bases and J dropped 8; count of bases not matched to a gene: 14. The germline CDR1 and CDR2 sequences are LNHDA and SQIVND (reference sequence). This CDR3 has 18 amino acids.

The V gene is TRBV19, the J gene TRBJ2-7; 8 positions agree with TRBD2. V trimming: 3 bases; J trimming: 1 base; junction bases outside the gene matches: 5. Per the germline V gene, CDR1 is LNHDA and CDR2 is SQIVND (reference sequence). The CDR3 has 15 amino acids. The DNA of the CDR3 is TGTGCCAGTAGTATGGCGGCGGGAGGATCCTACGAGCAGTACTTC. Protein product: CASSMAAGGSYEQYF. Full variable domain (rest looked up from reference TRBV19 and TRBJ2-7): DGGITQSPKYLFRKEGQNVTLSCEQNLNHDAMYWYRQDPGQGLRLIYYSQIVNDFQKGDIAEGYSVSREKKESFPLTVTSAQKNPTAFYLCASSMAAGGSYEQYFGPGTRLTVT.

The gene calls are TRBV21-1 and TRBJ1-4. TRBV21-1 is a pseudogene segment. The CDR3 covers 17 residues. As DNA, the CDR3 is TGTGCCAGCAGCAAAAGGTTGGAAAACCCAACTAATGAAAAACTGTTTTTT. Amino acid sequence: CASSKRLENPTNEKLFF.

This chain's CDR3 is CASSQDLSGAWETQYF. As DNA, the CDR3 is TGCGCCAGCAGCCAAGATCTATCGGGAGCGTGGGAGACCCAGTACTTC. This sequence joins TRBV4-1 and TRBJ2-5; the D gene is possibly TRBD2 (6 bases). With 0 bases removed from V and 5 bases from J, the gap between germline ends came to 16 bases. CDR1 MGHRA and CDR2 YSYEKL come from the germline V gene. The CDR3 contains 16 residues.

The rearrangement joins TRBV2 to TRBJ2-1; maybe TRBD1 (5 bases). The germline V gene has CDR1 SNHLY and CDR2 FYNNEI. This CDR3 has 14 amino acids. Trimming removed 2 bases at V and 4 bases at J, with 9 bases between. The CDR3 bases are TGTGCCAGCAGTGAAACGACAGATTACAATGAGCAGTTCTTC. Protein sequence: CASSETTDYNEQFF.

This chain connects TRBV4-1 to TRBJ2-1, with a weak D call TRBD2 (5 bases). CDR3 length: 15 residues. V lost 7 bases, J lost 8 bases, and 21 bases lay in between. Germline loops: CDR1 MGHRA, CDR2 YSYEKL. CDR3 nucleotide sequence: TGCGCCAGCAAAACCCTAGCTGTTTGGGGAGATGAGCAGTTCTTC. This codes for CASKTLAVWGDEQFF.

The chain joins TRBV7-9 to TRBJ1-4, with D uncertain. Germline CDR1 reads SEHNR; CDR2 reads FQNEAQ (reference sequence). V was pared by 1 base and J by 7 bases, with 10 bases between. CDR3 length equals 14 residues. The CDR3 coding sequence is TGTGCCAGCAGCTTAGTGGTCACATCTGAAAAACTGTTTTTT. Protein product: CASSLVVTSEKLFF.

V gene TRBV28 combines with J gene TRBJ2-7, with D possibly being TRBD1 or TRBD2 (5 bases each). V dropped 6 bases and J dropped 0 bases, with 12 bases sitting between them. The CDR3 is 14 residues long. Germline assignment: CDR1 MDHEN and CDR2 SYDVKM. DNA for the CDR3: TGTGCCAGCAGCCCGCTTGGGGGCTCCTACGAGCAGTACTTC. This codes for CASSPLGGSYEQYF. Drawing the rest from reference TRBV28 and TRBJ2-7, the complete variable domain is DVKVTQSSRYLVKRTGEKVFLECVQDMDHENMFWYRQDPGLGLRLIYFSYDVKMKEKGDIPEGYSVSREKKERFSLILESASTNQTSMYLCASSPLGGSYEQYFGPGTRLTVT.

V and J are TRBV19 and TRBJ2-1; maybe TRBD1 (6 bases). Trimming took off 1 base at V and 7 bases at J, with 11 bases between the two ends. CDR3 length: 14 residues. The germline V gene encodes CDR1 LNHDA and CDR2 SQIVND (reference sequence). The CDR3 region is CASSIVKGENEQFF. CDR3 coding DNA: TGTGCCAGTAGTATAGTCAAGGGGGAGAATGAGCAGTTCTTC.

In its sample, this clone was seen once. The chain joins TRBV12-5 to TRBJ2-5, with 7 bases identical to TRBD1. With the DNA end fitting TRBJ2-7 better, the J assignment may be wrong. The CDR3 spans 15 residues. CDR1 is LGHNT, CDR2 FRNRAP, per germline. The CDR3 loop reads CASGQHGTVPYEQYF. CDR3 DNA sequence: TGTGCTAGTGGTCAACACGGGACAGTACCCTACGAGCAGTACTTC.

This clone was seen a single time. V usage is TRBV12-5 and J usage is TRBJ1-3; no clear D. The CDR3 covers 18 residues. V was trimmed by 0 bases and J by 7 bases, leaving 22 bases between them. Germline assignment: CDR1 LGHNT and CDR2 FRNRAP. CDR3 sequence reads: CASGLVLGGNRPRNTIYF. DNA for the CDR3: TGTGCTAGTGGTTTGGTATTAGGCGGCAACAGACCTAGGAACACCATATATTTT.

The J gene is TRBJ1-4, the V gene TRBV7-8; D is ambiguous. Looked up from germline, CDR1 is SGHVS and CDR2 is FQNEAQ. Trimming pared 1 base from V and 6 bases from J, leaving 12 bases between. CDR3 size: 15 residues. CDR3 DNA sequence: TGTGCCAGCAGCTTAGGGGATTATCGGGATGAAAAACTGTTTTTT. Translating gives CASSLGDYRDEKLFF.

The chain is built from TRBV11-2 and TRBJ1-2; D gene ambiguous. The V and J ends lost 5 bases and 3 bases respectively, with 10 bases between them. CDR3 length: 13 residues. The germline V gene encodes CDR1 SGHAT and CDR2 FQNNGV. The DNA for the CDR3 is TGTGCCAGCAGCCCGGGGAACGACTATGGCTACACCTTC. Encoded protein: CASSPGNDYGYTF. The whole variable domain, remainder taken from reference TRBV11-2 and TRBJ1-2, is EAGVAQSPRYKIIEKRQSVAFWCNPISGHATLYWYQQILGQGPKLLIQFQNNGVVDDSQLPKDRFSAERLKGVDSTLKIQPAKLEDSAVYLCASSPGNDYGYTFGSGTRLTVV.

The J gene is TRBJ1-5, the V gene TRBV27, with D possibly being TRBD1 (5 bases). The V gene lost 5 bases and the J gene lost 2 bases, with 10 bases spanning the gap. CDR3 length: 14 residues. CDR1 MNHEY and CDR2 SMNVEV come from the germline V gene (reference sequence). CDR3 nucleotide sequence: TGTGCCAGCAGTCCGGGGACTGGCAATCAGCCCCAGCATTTT. This gives the protein CASSPGTGNQPQHF.

The chain carries TRBV27 and TRBJ2-3; possibly TRBD2 for D (5 bases). Trimming removed 2 bases at V and 0 bases at J, with 6 bases between. Germline V gene sequence: CDR1 MNHEY, CDR2 SMNVEV (reference sequence). The CDR3 length is 14 residues. This CDR3 is CASSLAGSTDTQYF. The CDR3 DNA reads TGTGCCAGCAGTTTAGCGGGCAGCACAGATACGCAGTATTTT.

This CDR3 is CASSNRGRDTGELFF. The CDR3 DNA sequence: TGTGCCAGCAGCAACAGGGGAAGGGACACCGGGGAGCTGTTTTTT. The V and J genes are TRBV6-5 and TRBJ2-2; 7 bases are shared with TRBD1. Germline V CDR1 and CDR2: MNHEY, SVGAGI. The CDR3 has 15 amino acids. The V segment lost 6 bases and the J segment 3 bases; nucleotides outside the gene matches: 7.

The chain carries TRBV4-1 and TRBJ2-6; D is unresolved. Trimming stripped 4 bases from V and 4 bases from J, with 14 bases between. Germline loops: CDR1 MGHRA, CDR2 YSYEKL. The CDR3 extends over 16 amino acids. CDR3 DNA: TGCGCCAGCAGCCTCTACCATACTGACGGGGCCAACGTCCTGACTTTC. It encodes CASSLYHTDGANVLTF.

The chain employs TRBV27 and TRBJ2-7, with 8 positions matching TRBD1. The CDR3 extends over 14 amino acids. Germline V CDR1 and CDR2: MNHEY, SMNVEV (reference sequence). V was clipped by 7 bases and J by 7 bases; unmatched bases: 12. The DNA of the CDR3 is TGTGCCAGCAATCCGGGACAGGCGTCGAGGGAGCAGTACTTC. This sequence encodes CASNPGQASREQYF.

The chain carries TRBV13 and TRBJ2-3; 7 nucleotides line up with TRBD1. The V gene end was trimmed by 5 bases and the J gene end by 6 bases; junction bases not matched to a gene: 5. The CDR3 is 13 amino acids. From germline, CDR1 is PRHDT and CDR2 FYEKMQ (reference sequence). The CDR3 bases are TGTGCCAGCAGCGGGGGACAGCTGGATACGCAGTATTTT. This translates into CASSGGQLDTQYF.

The gene calls are TRBV5-6 and TRBJ2-2; 10 nucleotides agree with TRBD2. V shed 4 bases and J 3 bases; nucleotides not matched to a gene: 6. The CDR3 has 16 amino acids. Germline V gives CDR1 SGHDT, CDR2 YYEEEE. The CDR3 spells CASSPGLASYTGELFF. CDR3 coding DNA: TGTGCCAGCAGCCCGGGACTAGCGAGCTACACCGGGGAGCTGTTTTTT.

The V gene is TRBV5-1, the J gene TRBJ2-7; 7 bases fit TRBD1. Germline values: CDR1 SGHRS, CDR2 YFSETQ. V gave up 4 bases and J gave up 3 bases; unmatched junction bases: 4. The CDR3 contains 13 residues. CDR3 DNA: TGCGCCAGCAGCGAGAGGACAGGCTACGAGCAGTACTTC. Protein: CASSERTGYEQYF.

The J gene is TRBJ2-7, the V gene TRBV28; the D gene is possibly TRBD1 (5 bases). Germline V lookup: CDR1 MDHEN, CDR2 SYDVKM. V lost 2 bases and J lost 5, with 7 bases in between. The CDR3 loop spans 12 amino acids. The CDR3 DNA reads TGTGCCAGCAGTTTAAGGGGTGACGAGCAGTACTTC. Protein sequence: CASSLRGDEQYF.

The chain combines TRBV30 with TRBJ2-5; TRBD2 aligns across 7 bases. The CDR3 covers 14 residues. Germline CDR1 reads GTSNPN; CDR2 reads SVGIG (reference sequence). After removal of 0 bases from V and 5 bases from J, the junction contained 6 bases not matched to a gene. This CDR3 reads CAWSVRENVETQYF. For the CDR3, the DNA is TGTGCCTGGAGTGTGCGGGAGAACGTGGAGACCCAGTACTTC.

The rearrangement links TRBV27 to TRBJ2-7, with D possibly TRBD1 on 5 matching bases. The V end was cut by 1 base, the J end by 4 bases, with 14 bases between. Germline values: CDR1 MNHEY, CDR2 SMNVEV (reference sequence). This CDR3 contains 15 residues. The CDR3 reads CASSLYQGLPYEQYF. For the CDR3, the DNA is TGTGCCAGCAGTTTATATCAGGGTTTGCCTTACGAGCAGTACTTC.

The chain has TRBV4-1 and TRBJ2-3, with D tentatively TRBD2 (6 bases). The CDR3 extends over 14 amino acids. Germline loops: CDR1 MGHRA, CDR2 YSYEKL. The V gene lost 1 base and the J gene lost 10 bases, with 15 bases spanning the gap. The CDR3 region is CASSQGRGEEPQYF. The CDR3 DNA is TGCGCCAGCAGCCAAGGGAGAGGGGAGGAGCCGCAGTATTTT.

The rearrangement uses TRBV7-2 and TRBJ2-7, with D tentatively TRBD1 or TRBD2 (5 bases each). The CDR3 loop spans 14 amino acids. V lost 4 bases and J 2 bases, leaving 12 bases between the germline ends. The V gene's germline CDR1 is SGHTA and CDR2 FQGNSA. The CDR3 bases are TGTGCCAGCAGCTGGACGGGACCCACCTACGAGCAGTACTTC. This encodes CASSWTGPTYEQYF.

The chain is built from TRBV6-1 and TRBJ2-1, with 7 bases lining up with TRBD2. The CDR3 is 14 residues long. V lost 4 bases to trimming and J lost 6 bases; unmatched junction nucleotides: 6. Germline V gives CDR1 MNHNS, CDR2 SASEGT. The CDR3 nucleotides read TGTGCCAGCAGTGTTAGCGGGTCCGGCAATGAGCAGTTCTTC. It yields the protein CASSVSGSGNEQFF.

V gene TRBV27 combines with J gene TRBJ1-2; TRBD1 matches at 9 bases. In germline, CDR1 is MNHEY, CDR2 SMNVEV (reference sequence). The J segment lost 6 bases and the V segment lost 5 bases, leaving 7 bases of the junction unmatched. The CDR3 is 14 amino acids. CDR3 nucleotides: TGTGCCAGCAGTCTACAGGGGGCTTTCAATGGCTACACCTTC. Protein product: CASSLQGAFNGYTF.

This rearrangement joins TRBV2 to TRBJ1-3; D is uncertain. Germline values: CDR1 SNHLY, CDR2 FYNNEI. V was pared by 7 bases and J by 0 bases, with 13 bases between. CDR3 length equals 15 residues. For the CDR3, the DNA is TGTGCCAGCAACGAGACACCCTCCTCTGGAAACACCATATATTTT. It is translated as CASNETPSSGNTIYF.

This chain uses TRBV6-5 with TRBJ2-2, with a weak D call TRBD2 (5 bases). CDR1 is MNHEY and CDR2 is SVGAGI in the germline V gene. V lost 0 bases, J lost 9 bases, and 14 bases lay in between. This CDR3 has 15 amino acids. CDR3 sequence (DNA): TGTGCCAGCAGTTACTCCTCCGGACTTTTGTGGGAGCTGTTTTTT. This sequence encodes CASSYSSGLLWELFF.

The rearrangement links TRBV5-1 to TRBJ2-1; D is possibly TRBD2 (6 bases). The CDR3 has 13 amino acids. Between the trimmed V and J ends, which lost 7 bases and 7 bases, there was a span of 15 bases. Germline assignment: CDR1 SGHRS and CDR2 YFSETQ. The DNA of the CDR3 is TGCGCCAGCGGGACGGGAGCCTTAAATGAGCAGTTCTTC. This sequence encodes CASGTGALNEQFF.

The chain uses TRBV14 and TRBJ2-7, with D hard to call. Germline V gene lookup returns CDR1 SGHDN and CDR2 FVKESK. The CDR3 has 12 residues. Trimming shortened V by 3 bases and J by 2 bases, and 5 bases separated the two germline ends. This chain's CDR3 is CASSQNPYEQYF. The CDR3 DNA sequence: TGTGCCAGCAGCCAGAACCCCTACGAGCAGTACTTC.